Described below is a single T cell receptor beta chain sequence and its context. Original methodology: Reference gene primer amplification in the assay estimated nucleated cell counts. Clones were read by immunoSEQ multiplex PCR, and TCRdb kept only the in-frame ones, dropping some. Clone size and the V and J calls come from that table; the DNA yielded D and trimming. The sample holds roughly 26,000 clones, approximately 66% seen once. V shed 4 bases and J 9 bases; nucleotides not matched to a gene: 3. CDR1 SGDLS and CDR2 YYNGEE come from the germline V gene. This CDR3 has 12 amino acids. The sample is drawn from a study of blood T cell repertoires in COVID-19. Study-level information: Samples representing acute and convalescent COVID-19 were sourced from the United States, Italy and Spain. Sources were T cells, B-cell-depleted T cells, or PBMCs; the material itself was cDNA or gDNA.

Sequenced sample: peripheral blood. The receptor was isolated from a man aged 55-75 years with active or convalescent COVID-19. The V gene is TRBV9, the J gene TRBJ2-2; 7 nucleotides match TRBD1. This chain's CDR3 is CASSLTGRELFF. The CDR3 DNA is TGTGCCAGCAGCTTGACAGGGAGGGAGCTGTTTTTT. The full variable domain, in which reference TRBV9 and TRBJ2-2 provide the parts outside the CDR3, is DSGVTQTPKHLITATGQRVTLRCSPRSGDLSVYWYQQSLDQGLQFLIQYYNGEERAKGNILERFSAQQFPDLHSELNLSSLELGDSALYFCASSLTGRELFFGEGSRLTVL.